A selection of T cell receptor beta chains follows, all from one sample in a study of blood T cell repertoires in COVID-19. Only in-frame clones appear in the TCRdb table, and some are missing; sequencing was by immunoSEQ multiplex PCR. Here the sample spans 300,000 or so clones, roughly 86% being singletons. The source material was peripheral blood. The receptor set was obtained from a man aged 70-80 years with acute or convalescent COVID-19. The CDR3 runs from the conserved cysteine through the conserved F or W. A D gene is named only where the DNA matches it firmly. Clone size is not always given. Where it is, it says once, few, many or a class for expanded clones.

TGTGCCAGCAGCTTAGCTGGAGGCATCGACGAGCAGTACTTC,CASSLAGGIDEQYF,.,TRBJ2-7,TRBV7-2,.
TGTGCCAGCAGCTTAAAAAAAGCGCAATACACTGAAGCTTTCTTT,CASSLKKAQYTEAFF,.,TRBJ1-1,TRBV5-4,.
TGTGCCAGCAGTTTATACCTCGTGGTGGGCGGGCGCACCGGGGAGCTGTTTTTT,CASSLYLVVGGRTGELFF,.,TRBJ2-2,TRBV28,.
TGTGCCAGCAGTCCCACAGGAAACAATGAGCAGTTCTTC,CASSPTGNNEQFF,.,TRBJ2-1,TRBV27,.
TGTGCCATCAGAGACAGGGGAAACACCATATATTTT,CAIRDRGNTIYF,.,TRBJ1-3,TRBV10-3,.
TGTGCCAGCAGCTTCCGTGGCTGCGGCCCTAAGTACGAGCAGTACTTC,CASSFRGCGPKYEQYF,.,TRBJ2-7,TRBV12-1,few
TGTGCCAGCAGCTGGGGGCACAATCAGCCCCAGCATTTT,CASSWGHNQPQHF,.,TRBJ1-5,TRBV5-8,once
TGCAGCGTAGATACTAAGTCTCGAGTCTACGAGCAGTACTTC,CSVDTKSRVYEQYF,.,TRBJ2-7,TRBV29-1,.
TGTGCCATCAGACTCGAACTTAATTCACCCCTCCACTTT,CAIRLELNSPLHF,.,TRBJ1-6,TRBV10-3,.
TGCGCCAGCAGCTTGGGTCAATCAGATACGCAGTATTTT,CASSLGQSDTQYF,.,TRBJ2-3,TRBV5-1,once
TGTGCCAGCTCACCCTTTTTACCAGATAGCAATCAGCCCCAGCATTTT,CASSPFLPDSNQPQHF,.,TRBJ1-5,TRBV18,.
TGTGCCAGCAGTTCCGACGGGAGAGATTCACCCCTCCACTTT,CASSSDGRDSPLHF,.,TRBJ1-6,TRBV6-5,.
TGTGCCACCAGTGTCGGACTAGCGGGGCGCCTCCGGGGAAGCACAGATACGCAGTATTTT,CATSVGLAGRLRGSTDTQYF,TRBD2,TRBJ2-3,TRBV24-1,.
TGTGCCTGGAGCACAGGGGTGAACACTGAAGCTTTCTTT,CAWSTGVNTEAFF,TRBD1,TRBJ1-1,TRBV30,.
TGTGCCAGCAGCACCCGGGGTTTCACTAATGAAAAACTGTTTTTT,CASSTRGFTNEKLFF,.,TRBJ1-4,TRBV7-9,.
TGTGCCAGTAGTATACAGGGTGTGAATTCACCCCTCCACTTT,CASSIQGVNSPLHF,.,TRBJ1-6,TRBV19,.
TGTGCCATCAGTGAAATAGCGGCTAGCACAGATACGCAGTATTTT,CAISEIAASTDTQYF,.,TRBJ2-3,TRBV10-3,.